The 27 T cell receptor beta chains listed next were all sequenced from one sample in a study of blood T cell repertoires in COVID-19. Method: immunoSEQ multiplex PCR; TCRdb's copy keeps in-frame clones and lacks some. The sample includes tens of thousands of clones, 86% of them seen just once. The sequencing input was peripheral blood. Source of these receptors: a woman of 80 years or more with acute or convalescent COVID-19.

The chain links TRBV24-1 to TRBJ2-5; possible D gene TRBD2, 5 bases. The CDR3 sequence is 13 residues long. Per germline, CDR1 KGHDR and CDR2 SFDVKD. The V end was cut by 8 bases, the J end by 2 bases, with 11 bases between. The CDR3 bases are TGTGCCACCACCGCCGGGGATCAAGAGACCCAGTACTTC. It yields the protein CATTAGDQETQYF.

This chain links TRBV11-3 with TRBJ1-6; D ambiguous. The CDR3 has 14 amino acids. CDR1 SGHNT and CDR2 YENEEA come from the germline V gene. Trimming pared 5 bases from V and 5 bases from J, leaving 10 bases between. Here the CDR3 DNA reads TGTGCCAGCAGCCCGGGTCGGAATAATTCACCCCTCCACTTT. Translating gives CASSPGRNNSPLHF.

The chain couples TRBV30 to TRBJ2-6; D not certain. Trimming took 0 bases from V and 0 from J, leaving 3 bases between them. The germline CDR1 and CDR2 sequences are GTSNPN and SVGIG (reference sequence). This CDR3 region has 14 residues. The CDR3 region has the DNA TGTGCCTGGAGTGTACTCTCTGGGGCCAACGTCCTGACTTTC. Translated: CAWSVLSGANVLTF.

V usage is TRBV5-1 and J usage is TRBJ2-2; 12 bases match TRBD2. Per germline, CDR1 SGHRS and CDR2 YFSETQ. CDR3 length equals 18 residues. V dropped 4 bases and J dropped 6; count of bases not matched to a gene: 13. As DNA, the CDR3 is TGCGCCAGCAGCATTGGTTTACTAGCGGGGGGTTTCGCCGGGGAGCTGTTTTTT. Protein product: CASSIGLLAGGFAGELFF.

This chain connects TRBV18 to TRBJ2-7, with TRBD1 matching over 12 bases. Losses at the gene ends were 2 bases for V and 7 bases for J; bases not matched to a gene: 12. Germline V gene lookup returns CDR1 KGHSH and CDR2 LQKENI. CDR3 length: 17 residues. In DNA, the CDR3 is TGTGCCAGCTCACCAAGCTCCGGGACAGGGGGCTTTATGGAGCAGTACGTC. Its protein product is CASSPSSGTGGFMEQYV.

The chain recombines TRBV13 with TRBJ2-3; D is perhaps TRBD2 (7 bases). Germline-derived CDR1 and CDR2 are PRHDT and FYEKMQ (reference sequence). The CDR3 has 17 amino acids. The V and J ends lost 4 bases and 5 bases respectively, with 22 bases between them. CDR3 in amino acids: CASSSASLGGLKDTQYF. The CDR3 nucleotides are TGTGCCAGCAGCTCCGCAAGCCTGGGGGGGCTGAAAGATACGCAGTATTTT.

This rearrangement joins TRBV6-6 to TRBJ1-6, with a weak D call TRBD1 (5 bases). This CDR3 spans 15 amino acids. Germline-derived CDR1 and CDR2 are MNHNY and SVGAGI (reference sequence). Between the trimmed V and J ends, which lost 6 bases and 7 bases, there was a span of 16 bases. CDR3 sequence: CASSPLSGENSPLHF. For the CDR3, the DNA is TGTGCCAGCAGCCCCCTCTCGGGGGAAAATTCACCCCTCCACTTT.

The CDR3 loop is CASTIGVYNSPLHF. The DNA of the CDR3 is TGTGCCAGTACAATCGGGGTGTATAATTCACCCCTCCACTTT. The chain couples TRBV19 to TRBJ1-6; unclear D gene. There are 14 residues in the CDR3. CDR1 and CDR2 from the germline V gene are LNHDA and SQIVND (reference sequence). Trimming cost V 7 bases and J 4 bases, with 11 bases left between them.

The J gene is TRBJ2-7, the V gene TRBV7-9; D is possibly TRBD2 (6 bases). Per the germline V gene, CDR1 is SEHNR and CDR2 is FQNEAQ (reference sequence). V was clipped by 4 bases and J by 4 bases, with 17 bases between them. This CDR3 contains 15 residues. The CDR3 nucleotides read TGTGCCAGCAGCTCCCCCCGAGGAGGGGATTACGAGCAGTACGTC. Its translation is CASSSPRGGDYEQYV.

The chain is built from TRBV2 and TRBJ2-3, with D perhaps matching TRBD2 (5 bases). CDR3 length: 16 amino acids. V lost 5 bases to trimming and J lost 2 bases, with 17 bases between them. Germline assignment: CDR1 SNHLY and CDR2 FYNNEI. Here the CDR3 DNA reads TGTGCCAGCAGTACCCGCGGAGGATGGGCCACAGATACGCAGTATTTT. This gives the protein CASSTRGGWATDTQYF. Drawing the rest from reference TRBV2 and TRBJ2-3, the complete variable domain is EPEVTQTPSHQVTQMGQEVILRCVPISNHLYFYWYRQILGQKVEFLVSFYNNEISEKSEIFDDQFSVERPDGSNFTLKIRSTKLEDSAMYFCASSTRGGWATDTQYFGPGTRLTVL.

This sequence joins TRBV5-1 and TRBJ2-3; D is undetermined. V lost 2 bases and J lost 0, with 7 bases in between. CDR1 SGHRS and CDR2 YFSETQ come from the germline V gene. The CDR3 loop spans 14 amino acids. CDR3 bases: TGCGCCAGCAGCTTAAGCCCTAGCACAGATACGCAGTATTTT. It codes for CASSLSPSTDTQYF.

The rearrangement links TRBV7-9 to TRBJ2-2, with D possibly TRBD2 on 6 matching bases. Germline V gene data show CDR1 as SEHNR and CDR2 as FQNEAQ (reference sequence). The CDR3 extends over 15 amino acids. Between the trimmed V and J ends, which lost 0 bases and 6 bases, there was a span of 11 bases. CDR3 amino acids: CASSLALGGPGELFF. The CDR3 DNA reads as TGTGCCAGCAGCTTAGCGCTGGGGGGTCCCGGGGAGCTGTTTTTT. Full variable domain (outside the CDR3, taken from reference TRBV7-9 and TRBJ2-2): DTGVSQNPRHKITKRGQNVTFRCDPISEHNRLYWYRQTLGQGPEFLTYFQNEAQLEKSRLLSDRFSAERPKGSFSTLEIQRTEQGDSAMYLCASSLALGGPGELFFGEGSRLTVL.

The chain has TRBV11-3 and TRBJ2-7; 7 nucleotides agree with TRBD1. The CDR3 loop spans 15 amino acids. The J segment lost 2 bases and the V segment lost 3 bases, leaving 7 bases of the junction unmatched. Germline-derived CDR1 and CDR2 are SGHNT and YENEEA. DNA for the CDR3: TGTGCCAGCAGCTTCCAACAGGGGACCACCTACGAGCAGTACTTC. Protein sequence: CASSFQQGTTYEQYF. Combining the CDR3 with reference TRBV11-3 and TRBJ2-7 gives the whole variable domain EAGVVQSPRYKIIEKKQPVAFWCNPISGHNTLYWYLQNLGQGPELLIRYENEEAVDDSQLPKDRFSAERLKGVDSTLKIQPAELGDSAVYLCASSFQQGTTYEQYFGPGTRLTVT.

In regard to this clone: Since a far larger clone is one base different, this is likely a read error. The J gene is TRBJ1-1, the V gene TRBV11-3; 10 nucleotides align to TRBD1. Trimming removed 4 bases from V and 4 bases from J; junction bases left unmatched: 3. The CDR3 runs to 14 residues. The germline V gene encodes CDR1 SGHNT and CDR2 YENEEA. The CDR3 region is CASSSRTGGTEAFF. In nucleotides, the CDR3 is TGTGCCAGCAGCTCCCGGACAGGGGGCACTGAAGCTTTCTTT.

The table lists this clone with a few counts. At one end, the junction sequence differs from germline, possibly due to a read error. The chain recombines TRBV7-7 with TRBJ1-1; D uncertain. Germline V gene data show CDR1 as SSHAT and CDR2 as FNYEAQ (reference sequence). The CDR3 has 13 amino acids. The CDR3 loop reads CASSLTYNTEAFF. In DNA, the CDR3 is TGTGCTAGCAGCTTAACCTATAACACTGAAGCTTTCTTT.

The gene calls are TRBV27 and TRBJ2-7; 8 bases agree with TRBD1. With 7 bases clipped from V and 1 base from J, the junction kept 9 bases outside the gene matches. This CDR3 has 15 amino acids. Germline V gene lookup returns CDR1 MNHEY and CDR2 SMNVEV (reference sequence). CDR3 sequence (DNA): TGTGCCAGCAACCTCGAGACAGGGGATTCCTACGAGCAGTACGTC. As protein: CASNLETGDSYEQYV.

V and J are TRBV30 and TRBJ1-1; D is possibly TRBD1 (5 bases). Germline V CDR1 and CDR2: GTSNPN, SVGIG (reference sequence). V dropped 0 bases and J dropped 8 bases, with 19 bases sitting between them. The CDR3 covers 15 residues. CDR3 sequence (DNA): TGTGCCTGGAGTGTACTCGGCCCCGGAAGGGGCGAAGCTTTCTTT. Translation: CAWSVLGPGRGEAFF.

This clone was detected once. The chain links TRBV6-4 to TRBJ1-1; D gene unclear. Germline V gene lookup returns CDR1 MRHNA and CDR2 SNTAGT. V was cut by 6 bases and J by 0 bases, with 14 bases left in between. This CDR3 comprises 15 residues. CDR3 in DNA: TGTGCCAGCAGCATCTCGGCAGCGATGAACACTGAAGCTTTCTTT. It codes for CASSISAAMNTEAFF.

The chain is built from TRBV24-1 and TRBJ2-3; tentatively, D is TRBD1 (6 bases). From germline, CDR1 is KGHDR and CDR2 SFDVKD. The CDR3 runs to 12 residues. V lost 7 bases and J lost 5, with 9 bases in between. The DNA for the CDR3 is TGTGCCACCAGGGACAGAGGAGATACGCAGTATTTT. This encodes CATRDRGDTQYF.

V usage is TRBV5-6 and J usage is TRBJ1-1; tentative D call: TRBD1 (5 bases). The CDR3 has 15 amino acids. Trimming pared 0 bases from V and 0 bases from J, leaving 9 bases between. The germline CDR1 and CDR2 sequences are SGHDT and YYEEEE. CDR3 in amino acids: CASSLAPGVNTEAFF. The DNA for the CDR3 is TGTGCCAGCAGCTTGGCCCCGGGGGTGAACACTGAAGCTTTCTTT.

This chain uses TRBV9 with TRBJ1-6; 7 nucleotides match TRBD1. The CDR3 runs 15 residues. Germline trimming cut 3 bases from V and 4 bases from J; bases unmatched to any gene: 4. Germline-derived CDR1 and CDR2 are SGDLS and YYNGEE. DNA for the CDR3: TGTGCCAGCAGCGCTGGGGACAGATATAATTCACCCCTCCACTTT. Its translation is CASSAGDRYNSPLHF. Supplemented by reference TRBV9 and TRBJ1-6, the full variable domain reads DSGVTQTPKHLITATGQRVTLRCSPRSGDLSVYWYQQSLDQGLQFLIQYYNGEERAKGNILERFSAQQFPDLHSELNLSSLELGDSALYFCASSAGDRYNSPLHFGNGTRLTVT.

This sequence joins TRBV5-1 and TRBJ2-3; TRBD1 is a possible D gene (6 bases). Trimming removed 4 bases from V and 0 bases from J, with 12 bases in between. Looked up from germline, CDR1 is SGHRS and CDR2 is YFSETQ. The length of the CDR3 is 15 residues. The CDR3 DNA reads TGCGCCAGCAGCGTACAGGGTTCTAGCACAGATACGCAGTATTTT. It translates to CASSVQGSSTDTQYF.

The rearrangement links TRBV6-5 to TRBJ1-5, with D unresolved. This CDR3 contains 12 residues. Trimming removed 8 bases at V and 9 bases at J, with 14 bases between. Germline V gene sequence: CDR1 MNHEY, CDR2 SVGAGI. The CDR3 DNA sequence: TGTGCCAGCCTACAGAGTCCGTGGCCCCAGCATTTT. Translation: CASLQSPWPQHF.

The chain is built from TRBV11-2 and TRBJ2-7; D possibly corresponds to TRBD2 (6 bases). V lost 1 base, J lost 4 bases, and 11 bases lay in between. This CDR3 comprises 14 residues. In germline, CDR1 is SGHAT, CDR2 FQNNGV. The CDR3: CASSLVLAPYEQYV. In DNA, the CDR3 is TGTGCCAGCAGCTTAGTGCTAGCGCCGTACGAGCAGTACGTC.

The V call is TRBV10-1, the J call TRBJ1-6, with 7 bases identical to TRBD1. This CDR3 region has 13 residues. J was trimmed by 10 bases and V by 4 bases; bases with no gene match: 4. Germline V CDR1 and CDR2: WNHNN, SYGVQD (reference sequence). CDR3 in DNA: TGCGCCAGCAGTGCGGGACAGACATCACCCCTCCACTTT. This encodes CASSAGQTSPLHF.

The V call is TRBV11-2, the J call TRBJ1-1; 7 nucleotides match TRBD1. The V and J ends lost 4 bases and 4 bases, in that order; junction bases with no gene match: 9. The germline V gene has CDR1 SGHAT and CDR2 FQNNGV. CDR3 length equals 15 residues. In DNA form, the CDR3 reads TGTGCCAGCAGCTACTCCGGGACAGCGGGCACTGAAGCTTTCTTT. As protein: CASSYSGTAGTEAFF.

The V call is TRBV6-5, the J call TRBJ2-5; 10 nucleotides align to TRBD2. This CDR3 is built from 14 residues. J lost 0 bases, V lost 10 bases, and 5 bases had no gene match. Germline V gene sequence: CDR1 MNHEY, CDR2 SVGAGI. CDR3 protein: CANKAGGNQETQYF. Here the CDR3 DNA reads TGTGCCAACAAAGCGGGGGGGAACCAAGAGACCCAGTACTTC.